The clone carrying this T cell receptor beta chain has only one observation. The repertoire was sequenced with immunoSEQ multiplex PCR; TCRdb's copy has only in-frame clones and lacks some. The sample lists under 95,000 clones, around nine tenths occurring once. The CDR3 has 14 residues. Trimming cost V 7 bases and J 4 bases; bases outside gene matches: 4. Germline lookup yields CDR1 MNHEY and CDR2 SVGAGI. These data come from a study of T cell changes during pregnancy in multiple sclerosis. Source: CD4+ T cells from peripheral blood mononuclear cells, taken before pregnancy. This receptor was taken from a female donor with multiple sclerosis, enrolled in a pregnancy study. The V and J genes are TRBV6-5 and TRBJ2-2; 9 nucleotides match TRBD2. CDR3 residues: CASNAGGGTGELFF. DNA of the CDR3: TGTGCCAGCAACGCGGGGGGGGGCACCGGGGAGCTGTTTTTT.